Listed below are T cell receptor beta chains from one sample, sequenced in a study of Graves' ophthalmopathy and Graves' hyperthyroidism. TCRdb reprocessed the multiplex PCR reads via MiXCR and lists one record per CDR3 protein. This table holds about 220,000 distinct CDR3 sequences, about 22% found once. The sequencing input was peripheral blood. These receptors all stem from a woman aged 50 to 60 with Graves' ophthalmopathy. Both conserved end residues are part of each CDR3. The D gene is left open where the match is weak. A clone size is listed for some rows: how often the clone was seen (once, few, many), or a class if it is expanded.

abundance	j_gene	v_gene	len	d_gene	CDR3nt	CDR3aa
many	TRBJ1-2	TRBV6-5	14	NA	TGTGCCAGCAGCGTCGCGGGAGGCAACTATGGCTACACCTTC	CASSVAGGNYGYTF
many	TRBJ2-5	TRBV12-3/TRBV12-4	13	NA	TGTGCCAGCAGTGCGCGCCACCAAGAGACCCAGTACTTC	CASSARHQETQYF
NA	TRBJ2-5	TRBV28	14	NA	TGTGCCAGCAGCCGACGATCAGGGCTTATGACCCAGTACTTC	CASSRRSGLMTQYF
many	TRBJ2-7	TRBV7-6	13	NA	TGTGCCAGCAGCTTAGGGGAAAACTACGAGCAGTACTTC	CASSLGENYEQYF
many	TRBJ2-5	TRBV15	15	TRBD2	TGTGCCACCAGCAGAGTATCGGGGAGGGGTGAGACCCAGTACTTC	CATSRVSGRGETQYF
NA	TRBJ1-1	TRBV6-5	13	NA	TGTGCCAGCAGTTACACAGAGAACACTGAAGCTTTCTTT	CASSYTENTEAFF
few	TRBJ2-7	TRBV5-1	16	NA	TGCGCCAGCAGCTTGGGTAGCGCGTGGAGTTCCTACGAGCAGTACTTC	CASSLGSAWSSYEQYF
many	TRBJ2-5	TRBV2	16	NA	TGTGCCAGCAGTCGACCAGGCGGGACCGACACGGGGACCCAGTACTTC	CASSRPGGTDTGTQYF
many	TRBJ1-5	TRBV7-2	13	NA	TGTGCCAGCAGCCTACAGCGCAATCAGCCCCAGCATTTT	CASSLQRNQPQHF
NA	TRBJ1-1	TRBV30	12	TRBD1	TGTGCCTGGGACAGGGGAGGCACTGAAGCTTTCTTT	CAWDRGGTEAFF
NA	TRBJ2-1	TRBV7-8	14	NA	TGTGCCAGCAGCTTAGATAGAACCTATGTTGAGCAGTTCTTC	CASSLDRTYVEQFF
many	TRBJ1-5	TRBV11-2	13	NA	TGTGCCAGCAGCTTAGAGGGACATCAGCCCCAGCATTTT	CASSLEGHQPQHF
many	TRBJ2-5	TRBV7-2	12	NA	TGTGCCAGCAGCTCAGGGCCAGGGACCCAGTACTTC	CASSSGPGTQYF
NA	TRBJ1-2	TRBV12-3/TRBV12-4	13	TRBD1	TGTGCCAGCAGTACCGGGACAGTCTATGGCTACACCTTC	CASSTGTVYGYTF
many	TRBJ2-7	TRBV5-1	13	NA	TGCGCCAGCAGTATCCAGGGTCTTCACGAGCAGTACTTC	CASSIQGLHEQYF
many	TRBJ1-1	TRBV30	12	NA	TGTGCCTGGAACAGCGACAGGACTGAAGCTTTCTTT	CAWNSDRTEAFF
NA	TRBJ1-1	TRBV20-1	12	NA	TGCAGTGCCAGGGAGGCGGACACTGAAGCTTTCTTT	CSAREADTEAFF
many	TRBJ2-7	TRBV20-1	16	TRBD2	TGCAGTGCCCGACCCAATCCGGGACTAGCGGGCTACGAGCAGTACTTC	CSARPNPGLAGYEQYF
many	TRBJ1-2	TRBV30	13	NA	TGTGCCTCAAATCCGGACAGTAACTATGGCTACACCTTC	CASNPDSNYGYTF
many	TRBJ1-6	TRBV4-1	20	NA	TGCGCCAGCAGCCAAGATATTCTCGGTTTGGATTACTCCTATAATTCACCCCTCCACTTT	CASSQDILGLDYSYNSPLHF
NA	TRBJ1-5	TRBV27	12	TRBD1	TGTGCCAGCGGGACAGGCCATCAGCCCCAGCATTTT	CASGTGHQPQHF
many	TRBJ2-5	TRBV5-1	12	NA	TGCGCCAGCAGCTTGGGAAAGCAGACCCAGTACTTC	CASSLGKQTQYF
NA	TRBJ1-2	TRBV28	12	NA	TGTGCCAGCACCCGGACAGACTATGGCTACACCTTC	CASTRTDYGYTF
many	TRBJ2-5	TRBV7-3	14	NA	TGTGCCAGCTCCCAATCCCCGGGGCAAGAGACCCAGTACTTC	CASSQSPGQETQYF
many	TRBJ2-5	TRBV10-3	13	TRBD2	TGTGCCATCAGGAGGGAGGGAGACGAGACCCAGTACTTC	CAIRREGDETQYF
many	TRBJ2-4	TRBV25-1	13	NA	TGTGCCAGCAGTGATTCCTCCAGACAGCGGATGTACTTC	CASSDSSRQRMYF
many	TRBJ2-5	TRBV5-1	14	NA	TGCGCCAGCAGCTTGTATCCAGGGAAAGAGACCCAGTACTTC	CASSLYPGKETQYF
NA	TRBJ2-6	TRBV11-1	16	NA	TGTGCCAGCAACCGGGGTCTCATCTCTGGGGCCAACGTCCTGACTTTC	CASNRGLISGANVLTF
many	TRBJ1-1	TRBV20-1	14	TRBD1	TGCAGTGCTAGAGCGGGACAGCAGAACACTGAAGCTTTCTTT	CSARAGQQNTEAFF